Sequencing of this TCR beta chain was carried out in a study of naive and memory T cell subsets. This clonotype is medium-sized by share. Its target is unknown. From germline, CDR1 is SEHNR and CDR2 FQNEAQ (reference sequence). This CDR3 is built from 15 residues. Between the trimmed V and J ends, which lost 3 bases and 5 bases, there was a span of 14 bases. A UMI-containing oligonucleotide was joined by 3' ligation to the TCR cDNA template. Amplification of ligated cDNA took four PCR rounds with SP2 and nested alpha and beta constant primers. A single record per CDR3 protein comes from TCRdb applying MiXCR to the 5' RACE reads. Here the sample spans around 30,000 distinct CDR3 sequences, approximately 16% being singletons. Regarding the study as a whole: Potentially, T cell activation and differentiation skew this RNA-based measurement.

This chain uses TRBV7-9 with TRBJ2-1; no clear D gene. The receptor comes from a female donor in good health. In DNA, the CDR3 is TGTGCCAGCAGCTTCGATGGCGCGGTTAACAATGAGCAGTTCTTC. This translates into CASSFDGAVNNEQFF.